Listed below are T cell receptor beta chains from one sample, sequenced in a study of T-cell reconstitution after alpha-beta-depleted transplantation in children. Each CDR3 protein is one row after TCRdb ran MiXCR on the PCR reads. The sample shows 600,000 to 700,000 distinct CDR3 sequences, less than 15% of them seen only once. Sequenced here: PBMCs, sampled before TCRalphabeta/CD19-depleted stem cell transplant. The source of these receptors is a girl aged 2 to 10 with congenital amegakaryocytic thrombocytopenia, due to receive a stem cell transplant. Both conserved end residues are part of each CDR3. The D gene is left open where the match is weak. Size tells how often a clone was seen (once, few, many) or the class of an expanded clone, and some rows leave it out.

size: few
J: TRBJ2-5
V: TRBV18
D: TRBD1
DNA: TGTGCCAGCTCACCACAGGCAGGGGGCTTTGTGGAGACCCAGTACTTC
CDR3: CASSPQAGGFVETQYF

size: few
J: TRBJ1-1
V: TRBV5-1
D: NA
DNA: TGCGCCAGCAGCACGGGACACATGAACACTGAAGCTTTCTTT
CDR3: CASSTGHMNTEAFF

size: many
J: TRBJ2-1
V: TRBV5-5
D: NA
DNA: TGTGCCAGCAGCTTGGAGTTGGGATTGGGCTACAATGAGCAGTTCTTC
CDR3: CASSLELGLGYNEQFF

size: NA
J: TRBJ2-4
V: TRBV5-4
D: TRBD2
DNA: TGTGCCAGCAGCTTGTGGGAAAGCACTAGCGGGAGTAACATTCAGTACTTC
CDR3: CASSLWESTSGSNIQYF

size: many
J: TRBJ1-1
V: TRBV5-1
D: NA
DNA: TGCGCCAGCATCGGGGTTGAGGGCACTGAAGCTTTCTTT
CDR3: CASIGVEGTEAFF

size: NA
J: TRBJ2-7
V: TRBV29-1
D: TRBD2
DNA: TGCAGCGTTGACAGGCTAGCGGGGGCCTACGAGCAGTACTTC
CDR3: CSVDRLAGAYEQYF

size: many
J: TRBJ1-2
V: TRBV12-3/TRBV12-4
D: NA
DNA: TGTGCCAGCAGCCTAGGGGCAGGGGATGGCTACACCTTC
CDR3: CASSLGAGDGYTF

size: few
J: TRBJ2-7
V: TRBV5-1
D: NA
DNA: TGCGCCAGCAGCTACAATGGCGCCTACGAGCAGTACTTC
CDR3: CASSYNGAYEQYF

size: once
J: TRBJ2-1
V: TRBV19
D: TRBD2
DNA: TGTGCCAGTAGTATAATCGATTGGGGACTAGCGGGAGACAATGAGCAGTTCTTC
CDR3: CASSIIDWGLAGDNEQFF

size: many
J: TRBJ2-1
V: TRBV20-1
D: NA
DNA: TGCAGTGCTAGAATCCTAGAAGAAAACAATGAGCAGTTCTTC
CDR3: CSARILEENNEQFF

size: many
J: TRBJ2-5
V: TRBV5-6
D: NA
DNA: TGTGCCAGCAGTCCCCTTTCCGGGATTTATCAAGAGACCCAGTACTTC
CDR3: CASSPLSGIYQETQYF

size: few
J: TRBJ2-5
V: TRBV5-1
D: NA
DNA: TGCGCCAGCAGCTCAGCCAGCAGGGGGGCTGAGACCCAGTACTTC
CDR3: CASSSASRGAETQYF

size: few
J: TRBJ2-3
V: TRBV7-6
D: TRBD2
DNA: TGTGCCAGCTCACAAGCGGGAGGTGGAGATACGCAGTATTTT
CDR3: CASSQAGGGDTQYF

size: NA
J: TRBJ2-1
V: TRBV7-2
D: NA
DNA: TGTGCCAGCAGCCCGGGACCCCGACTGGAGCAGTTCTTC
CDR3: CASSPGPRLEQFF

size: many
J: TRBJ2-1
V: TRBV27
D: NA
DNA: TGTGCCAGCAGTCCCCCTTTTGGGACTCCATATGAGCAGTTCTTC
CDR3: CASSPPFGTPYEQFF

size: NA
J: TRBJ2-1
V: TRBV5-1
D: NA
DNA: TGCGCCAGCAGCTGGTATGCCTACAATGAGCAGTTCTTC
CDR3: CASSWYAYNEQFF

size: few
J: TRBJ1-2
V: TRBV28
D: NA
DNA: TGTGCCAGCACCCGACAGGCGAACTATGGCTACACCTTC
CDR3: CASTRQANYGYTF

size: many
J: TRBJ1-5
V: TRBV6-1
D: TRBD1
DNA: TGTGCCAGCAGTGACAACAGGGGACCCAATCAGCCCCAGCATTTT
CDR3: CASSDNRGPNQPQHF

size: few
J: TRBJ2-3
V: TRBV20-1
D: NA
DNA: TGCAGTGCTCAGACTAGCACAGATACGCAGTATTTT
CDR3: CSAQTSTDTQYF

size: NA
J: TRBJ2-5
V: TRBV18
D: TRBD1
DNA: TGTGCCAGCTCACCACCGGGACAGTACCAAGAGACCCAGTACTTC
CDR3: CASSPPGQYQETQYF

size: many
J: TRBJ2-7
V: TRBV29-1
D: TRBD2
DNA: TGCAGCGCTGGGACTAGCGGTTCCTACGAGCAGTACTTC
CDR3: CSAGTSGSYEQYF

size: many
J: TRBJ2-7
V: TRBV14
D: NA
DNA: TGTGCCAGCAGCCAACAACAATTCTACGAGCAGTACTTC
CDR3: CASSQQQFYEQYF

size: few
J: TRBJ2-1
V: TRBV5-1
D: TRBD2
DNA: TGCGCCAGCAGTACGTTCGGGGGGGCGGTCAATGAGCAGTTCTTC
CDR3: CASSTFGGAVNEQFF

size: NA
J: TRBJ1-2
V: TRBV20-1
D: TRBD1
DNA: TGCAGTGCTAGGGACAGGGCGCACTATGGCTACACCTTC
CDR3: CSARDRAHYGYTF

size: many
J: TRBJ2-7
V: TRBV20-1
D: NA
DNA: TGCAGTGCCTTCGATAGCGGTTCTTACGAGCAGTACTTC
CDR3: CSAFDSGSYEQYF

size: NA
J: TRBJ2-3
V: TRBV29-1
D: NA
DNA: TGCAGCGTTGATCGACAACGGGAGTTCGGCACAGATACGCAGTATTTT
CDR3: CSVDRQREFGTDTQYF

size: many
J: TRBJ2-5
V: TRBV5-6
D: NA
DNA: TGTGCCAGCAGCTTGGAACTCGCTCGCTCCCGTTCGGCCCAGTACTTC
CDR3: CASSLELARSRSAQYF

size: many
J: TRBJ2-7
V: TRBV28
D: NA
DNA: TGTGCCAGCAGTTCAAGCCTAGGTTCATACGAGCAGTACTTC
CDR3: CASSSSLGSYEQYF

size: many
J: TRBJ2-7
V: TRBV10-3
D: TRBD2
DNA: TGTGCCATCAGTGCAACTAGCGCGACCTACGAGCAGTACTTC
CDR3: CAISATSATYEQYF

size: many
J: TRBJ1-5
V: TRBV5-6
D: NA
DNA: TGTGCCAGCAGCCATCAGGGGAATCAGCCCCAGCATTTT
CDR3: CASSHQGNQPQHF

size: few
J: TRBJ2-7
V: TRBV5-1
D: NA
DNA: TGCGCCAGCAGCTTGGCCCAGGGACTTCCAACCTACGAGCAGTACTTC
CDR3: CASSLAQGLPTYEQYF

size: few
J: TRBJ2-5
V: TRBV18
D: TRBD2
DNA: TGTGCCAGCTCACCACCGGCGGGACTAGCTGAAGAGACCCAGTACTTC
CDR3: CASSPPAGLAEETQYF

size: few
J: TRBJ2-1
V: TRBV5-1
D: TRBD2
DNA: TGCGCCAGCAGTCTTTTCGCTAGCGGGGGGTACAATGAGCAGTTCTTC
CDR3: CASSLFASGGYNEQFF

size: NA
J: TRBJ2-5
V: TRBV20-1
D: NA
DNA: TGCAGTGCCCTTGGAAACCAAGAGACCCAGTACTTC
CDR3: CSALGNQETQYF

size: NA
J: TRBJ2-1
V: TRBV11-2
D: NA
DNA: TGTGCCAGCAGCGTACGGGGCTATGAGCAGTTCTTC
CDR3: CASSVRGYEQFF

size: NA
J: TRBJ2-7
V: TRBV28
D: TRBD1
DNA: TGTGCCAGCAGTTTAGGATGGACAGGGCCGTTCCAGGAGCAGTACTTC
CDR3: CASSLGWTGPFQEQYF

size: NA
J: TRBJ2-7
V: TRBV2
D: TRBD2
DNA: TGTGCCAGCAGGGAAGGGGGACTAGCGGGATTCGAGCAGTACTTC
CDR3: CASREGGLAGFEQYF

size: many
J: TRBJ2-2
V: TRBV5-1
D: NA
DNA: TGCGCCAGCAGCCAATTTGACAGTTCGAACACCGGGGAGCTGTTTTTT
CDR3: CASSQFDSSNTGELFF

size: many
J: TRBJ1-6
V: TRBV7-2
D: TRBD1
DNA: TGTGCCAGCACCCTTTCGCCGGGACAGGGACCGAATTCACCCCTCCACTTT
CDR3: CASTLSPGQGPNSPLHF

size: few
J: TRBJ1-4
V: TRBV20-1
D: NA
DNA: TGCAGTGCTAGGTGGTGGCGGGGGGGGAGTGAAAAACTGTTTTTT
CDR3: CSARWWRGGSEKLFF

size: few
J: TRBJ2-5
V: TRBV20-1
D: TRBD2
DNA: TGCAGTGCTCCATTCGGCGGGAGCGCGATGGAGACCCAGTACTTC
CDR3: CSAPFGGSAMETQYF

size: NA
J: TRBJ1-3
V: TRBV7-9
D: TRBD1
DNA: TGTGCCAGCAGCCACGGGGACAGCCTCTCTGGAAACACCATATATTTT
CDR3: CASSHGDSLSGNTIYF

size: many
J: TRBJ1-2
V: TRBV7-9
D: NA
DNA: TGTGCCAGCAGCTTATCCGGGGCATACTATGGCTACACCTTC
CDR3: CASSLSGAYYGYTF

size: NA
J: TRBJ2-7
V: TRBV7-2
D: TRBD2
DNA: TGTGCCAGCAGCTTAGTTGCGCTAGCGGGAGCCTACGAGCAGTACTTC
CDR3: CASSLVALAGAYEQYF

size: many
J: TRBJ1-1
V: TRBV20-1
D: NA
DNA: TGCAGTGCTAGTAAGCCCCCATGGGCCACTGAAGCTTTCTTT
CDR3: CSASKPPWATEAFF

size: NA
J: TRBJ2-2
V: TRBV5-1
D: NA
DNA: TGCGCCAGCAGCATGGTTTTGTTCAGATACAGCGGGGAGCTGTTTTTT
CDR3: CASSMVLFRYSGELFF

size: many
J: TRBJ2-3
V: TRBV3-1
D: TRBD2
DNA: TGTGCCAGCAGCCAAGCCGGAGGGGAGGGAACGCAGTATTTT
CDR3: CASSQAGGEGTQYF

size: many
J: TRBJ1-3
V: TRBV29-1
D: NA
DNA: TGCAGCGTTGCAACAGGGAGCTCTGGAAACACCATATATTTT
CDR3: CSVATGSSGNTIYF

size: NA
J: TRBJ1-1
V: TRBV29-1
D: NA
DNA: TGCAGCGTTGTCGTTTCGAACACTGAAGCTTTCTTT
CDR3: CSVVVSNTEAFF

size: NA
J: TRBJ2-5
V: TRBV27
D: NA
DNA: TGTGCCAGCAGTCCATCCACGGCTAGCGTACAAGAGACCCAGTACTTC
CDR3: CASSPSTASVQETQYF